The rows below give T cell receptor beta chains drawn from one sample of a study of OX40 agonist ivuxolimab in advanced cancers. Data came from immunoSEQ multiplex PCR; TCRdb stores just in-frame clones and leaves some out. This table holds tens of thousands of clones, roughly 84% found once. Sample: CD4+ or CD8+ T cells sorted from blood, taken in a trial of the OX40 agonist ivuxolimab. These receptors originate from an adult with an advanced solid tumor such as melanoma, head and neck, liver or kidney cancer. Both conserved end residues are trimmed from each CDR3. The D gene is left open where the match is weak. Size tells how often a clone was seen (once, few, many) or the class of an expanded clone, and some rows leave it out.

D gene: TRBD1; clone size: NA; J gene: TRBJ1-1; V gene: TRBV19; CDR3 protein: ASSRTGVGTEAF
D gene: NA; clone size: few; J gene: TRBJ2-3; V gene: TRBV5-4; CDR3 protein: ASSAGGAKTDTQY
D gene: NA; clone size: NA; J gene: TRBJ1-2; V gene: TRBV6-5; CDR3 protein: ASSSTGPSGYT
D gene: TRBD1; clone size: NA; J gene: TRBJ2-6; V gene: TRBV7-2; CDR3 protein: ASSPTRQGSGVLT
D gene: NA; clone size: NA; J gene: TRBJ2-1; V gene: TRBV14; CDR3 protein: ASSQALGSWGNEQF
D gene: NA; clone size: NA; J gene: TRBJ1-1; V gene: TRBV6-5; CDR3 protein: ASSYGVGTEAF
D gene: NA; clone size: NA; J gene: TRBJ2-7; V gene: TRBV27; CDR3 protein: ASSQVIQGEQY
D gene: NA; clone size: NA; J gene: TRBJ2-2; V gene: TRBV5-1; CDR3 protein: ASSLVAQGDAGELF
D gene: NA; clone size: NA; J gene: TRBJ1-6; V gene: TRBV15; CDR3 protein: ATSRDKGTDSPLH
D gene: TRBD1; clone size: NA; J gene: TRBJ1-1; V gene: TRBV7-2; CDR3 protein: ASSPRTGITEAF
D gene: TRBD2; clone size: NA; J gene: TRBJ2-7; V gene: TRBV19; CDR3 protein: ASSSIAGGGGEQY
D gene: NA; clone size: NA; J gene: TRBJ1-6; V gene: TRBV7-3; CDR3 protein: ASSLEGLGYSPLH
D gene: NA; clone size: NA; J gene: TRBJ1-1; V gene: TRBV30; CDR3 protein: AWKTYGGFRREAF
D gene: TRBD2; clone size: once; J gene: TRBJ2-1; V gene: TRBV10-3; CDR3 protein: AIRLAGGNNEQF
D gene: NA; clone size: NA; J gene: TRBJ1-1; V gene: TRBV2; CDR3 protein: ASSEGSRAYTEAF
D gene: NA; clone size: NA; J gene: TRBJ2-7; V gene: TRBV2; CDR3 protein: ASSGPSERTTLEQY
D gene: NA; clone size: NA; J gene: TRBJ2-1; V gene: TRBV9; CDR3 protein: ASSVVPFGALGNEQF
D gene: NA; clone size: NA; J gene: TRBJ1-4; V gene: TRBV6-6; CDR3 protein: ASSSRGSLGEKLF
D gene: NA; clone size: once; J gene: TRBJ2-7; V gene: TRBV27; CDR3 protein: ASSRFGLAYEQY
D gene: TRBD1; clone size: NA; J gene: TRBJ1-5; V gene: TRBV30; CDR3 protein: AWRSGTGLGQPQH
D gene: NA; clone size: once; J gene: TRBJ2-1; V gene: TRBV7-3; CDR3 protein: ASSFPREAQF
D gene: TRBD1; clone size: NA; J gene: TRBJ1-4; V gene: TRBV5-1; CDR3 protein: ASSSGQGINEKLF
D gene: NA; clone size: NA; J gene: TRBJ2-1; V gene: TRBV5-6; CDR3 protein: ASSLAERPYNEQF
D gene: NA; clone size: NA; J gene: TRBJ1-5; V gene: TRBV6-1; CDR3 protein: ASIVGFDQPQH
D gene: NA; clone size: NA; J gene: TRBJ1-5; V gene: TRBV7-8; CDR3 protein: ASSPSGGGNQPQH
D gene: TRBD1; clone size: NA; J gene: TRBJ1-2; V gene: TRBV18; CDR3 protein: ASSLRTGRANYGYT
D gene: NA; clone size: NA; J gene: TRBJ1-6; V gene: TRBV5-4; CDR3 protein: ASSLGTVAPLH
D gene: NA; clone size: NA; J gene: TRBJ2-1; V gene: TRBV2; CDR3 protein: ASSVSEQF
D gene: TRBD1; clone size: NA; J gene: TRBJ2-1; V gene: TRBV29-1; CDR3 protein: SHGQGDEQF
D gene: TRBD2; clone size: NA; J gene: TRBJ2-3; V gene: TRBV15; CDR3 protein: ATGTRSGTDTQY
D gene: NA; clone size: NA; J gene: TRBJ1-1; V gene: TRBV6-1; CDR3 protein: ASSASVSNTEAF
D gene: TRBD2; clone size: NA; J gene: TRBJ2-5; V gene: TRBV6-5; CDR3 protein: ASTGLAGTETQY
D gene: TRBD2; clone size: NA; J gene: TRBJ2-3; V gene: TRBV10-3; CDR3 protein: AISERLAEGDTQY
D gene: NA; clone size: NA; J gene: TRBJ1-1; V gene: TRBV10-2; CDR3 protein: ASSEWSGGGEAF
D gene: TRBD1; clone size: NA; J gene: TRBJ1-5; V gene: TRBV14; CDR3 protein: ASSRRTGGGQPQH
D gene: NA; clone size: few; J gene: TRBJ2-7; V gene: TRBV14; CDR3 protein: ASSQEIVNEQY
D gene: TRBD1; clone size: NA; J gene: TRBJ2-7; V gene: TRBV5-1; CDR3 protein: ASSPEGQEDKD
D gene: NA; clone size: NA; J gene: TRBJ2-2; V gene: TRBV13; CDR3 protein: ASSIRRPERTGELF
D gene: NA; clone size: NA; J gene: TRBJ2-5; V gene: TRBV5-4; CDR3 protein: ASSYSRADQETQY
D gene: TRBD2; clone size: NA; J gene: TRBJ2-1; V gene: TRBV4-1; CDR3 protein: ASTRAGVRSYNEQF
D gene: NA; clone size: NA; J gene: TRBJ2-5; V gene: TRBV7-3; CDR3 protein: ASSLGTPQETQY
D gene: TRBD1; clone size: NA; J gene: TRBJ1-1; V gene: TRBV2; CDR3 protein: ASSDRGSGTEAF
D gene: TRBD1; clone size: many; J gene: TRBJ2-1; V gene: TRBV5-1; CDR3 protein: ASSLSRQGYNEQF